The present entry profiles one T cell receptor (beta chain) with its context. The sample is drawn from a study of shared clonotypes between healthy human individuals. Generated by immunoSEQ multiplex PCR, the TCRdb table keeps only in-frame clones and is missing some. The sample has 2 million to 2.5 million clones, more than 80% seen once. The CDR3 covers 15 residues. After removal of 6 bases from V and 3 bases from J, the junction contained 9 bases not matched to a gene. Germline V gene data show CDR1 as MDHEN and CDR2 as SYDVKM. Input material: naive CD4+ T cells from PBMCs. Subset noted: CD45RA+ positively selected. This receptor was taken from a man in his late teens or twenties in good health. Some clones in this sample may be carry-over from other donors' samples. The chain is built from TRBV28 and TRBJ2-7; TRBD1 matches at 9 bases. The DNA for the CDR3 is TGTGCCAGCAGAGCTGAGGGACAGGGCTACTACGAGCAGTACTTC. This sequence encodes CASRAEGQGYYEQYF. Complete variable domain (other parts from reference TRBV28 and TRBJ2-7): DVKVTQSSRYLVKRTGEKVFLECVQDMDHENMFWYRQDPGLGLRLIYFSYDVKMKEKGDIPEGYSVSREKKERFSLILESASTNQTSMYLCASRAEGQGYYEQYFGPGTRLTVT.